This T cell receptor beta chain was identified in a study of regulatory T cells in long-lasting Graves disease. General observations from the study: For persistent Graves' patients, TCR diversity was lower than for newly diagnosed ones.

This CDR3 has 14 amino acids. The V and J ends lost 1 base and 3 bases respectively, with 9 bases between them. From germline, CDR1 is SEHNR and CDR2 FQNEAQ (reference sequence). As to time point: persistent/refractory GD, antithyroid drugs over 5 years with positive TRAb. Researchers made the TCR library from RNA that was extracted from PBMCs. Patients with Graves' disease were diagnosed by American Thyroid Association guidelines. The patients included were those that came from an endocrinology department in Xi'an, China. The collection involved drawing around 8.5 milliliters of peripheral blood into EDTA tubes. A note on this clonotype: What it recognizes is unknown.

In building TCR beta libraries, iRepertoire HTBI primers were used together with Arm-PCR of CDR3 regions. TCRdb reprocessed the multiplex PCR reads with MiXCR, giving one entry per CDR3 protein. The sample has a few hundred thousand distinct CDR3 sequences; roughly 24% are singletons. Sequences were derived from peripheral blood mononuclear cells (PBMCs), sampled when the disease was refractory, from a patient treated with antithyroid drugs. The receptor was isolated from a woman aged 40 to 50 with Graves disease. This rearrangement joins TRBV7-9 to TRBJ1-1; D is undetermined. CDR3 in DNA: TGTGCCAGCAGCTTAGAGGCGTTGGACACTGAAGCTTTCTTT. Translating it yields CASSLEALDTEAFF.